This paragraph reports one T cell receptor (beta chain). The data were obtained in a study of shared clonotypes between healthy human individuals. Here immunoSEQ multiplex PCR was the method, and the copy in TCRdb shows in-frame clones only, minus some. The sample carries some 2 million clones, over 85% recorded once. CD45RO negativity and positive selection for CCR7 defined naive CD8 cells, a population that excluded terminally differentiated effector memory CD45RA+ cells. The CDR3 has 16 amino acids. J lost 5 bases, V lost 0 bases, and 6 bases had no gene match. Germline V gives CDR1 SGDLS, CDR2 YYNGEE.

This TCR came from a man aged 18 to 29 in good health. The sample consisted of naive CD8+ T cells sorted from blood. This chain links TRBV9 with TRBJ2-3; the match to TRBD1 covers 10 bases. The CDR3 DNA reads TGTGCCAGCAGCGTAGCCCCGGGACAGGGGATAGATACGCAGTATTTT. It encodes CASSVAPGQGIDTQYF.